These 10 T cell receptor beta chains originate from one sample sequenced in a study of molecular identifiers for immune sequencing clone quantification. Via MiXCR, TCRdb re-called the PCR reads, giving one row per CDR3 protein. Among 300,000 to 350,000 distinct CDR3 sequences listed, about 20% were seen once. Sequencing used naive CD8+ T cells from blood, with Jurkat cell RNA spiked in. The subset: FACS-sorted CD8+CD4-CCR7+CD45RA+ naive T cells. These receptors were obtained from a human donor in good health. Some libraries in this study had Jurkat cell RNA spiked in.

Worth noting for this clonotype: A much larger clone lies a single base off, so this may be a read error. The chain is built from TRBV12-3 or TRBV12-4 and TRBJ2-5; TRBD1 matches 8 bases. The CDR3 runs 14 residues. The ends lost 6 bases at V and 3 bases at J; junction bases unmatched: 6. CDR3 in amino acids: CASSLDRGKETQYF. CDR3 bases: TGTGCCAGCAGCCTAGACAGGGGTAAAGAGACCCAGTACTTC.

A word on this clonotype: This clone may be a read error of a much larger clone one base away. J is TRBJ2-3 and V is TRBV2; TRBD2 matches 9 bases. This CDR3 is 16 amino acids long. Per the germline V gene, CDR1 is SNHLY and CDR2 is FYNNEI. CDR3: CASSPLETSGTDTRYF. In nucleotides, the CDR3 is TGTGCCAGCAGCCCCCTTGAGACTAGCGGTACAGATACGCGGTATTTT.

Details on this clonotype: Just one base apart from a much larger clone, this may be a read error. The chain uses TRBV5-1 and TRBJ2-3; 7 bases fit TRBD1. This CDR3 region has 16 residues. CDR1 SGHRS and CDR2 YFSETQ come from the germline V gene. CDR3 in amino acids: CANSLGTATSTDTQYF. CDR3 in DNA: TGCGCCAACAGCTTGGGGACAGCTACTAGCACAGATACGCAGTATTTT.

As concerns this clonotype: It may be a read error: a sequence one base away is much more abundant. This sequence joins TRBV6-1 and TRBJ2-7; 7 bases agree with TRBD1. The CDR3 spans 13 residues. Germline CDR1 reads MNHNS; CDR2 reads SASEGT. In nucleotides, the CDR3 is TGTGCCAGCAGTGCGACAGGGACCTACGAGCAGCACTTC. Translation gives CASSATGTYEQHF.

This clonotype appeared many times. The J gene is TRBJ2-1, the V gene TRBV4-3, with 9 positions matching TRBD2. The CDR3 is 17 amino acids. V dropped 3 bases and J dropped 0; count of bases not matched to a gene: 6. Germline CDR1 LGHNA, CDR2 YSLEER. The DNA for the CDR3 is TGCGCCAGCAGCCAGGCTAGCGGGGCCAGCTCCTACAATGAGCAGTTCTTC. Its protein product is CASSQASGASSYNEQFF.

On this clonotype itself: A much larger clone differs by one base, so this may be a read error. This chain connects TRBV5-6 to TRBJ1-5; 7 bases agree with TRBD1. Germline V gene lookup returns CDR1 SGHDT and CDR2 YYEEEE. The CDR3 runs 18 residues. V gave up 0 bases and J gave up 2 bases; unmatched junction bases: 11. Here the CDR3 reads CASSLGFGFTGGNQPQHF. CDR3 nucleotide sequence: TGTGCCAGCAGCTTGGGCTTCGGCTTCACAGGGGGCAATCAGCCCCAGCATTTT.

At least ten counts were recorded for this clonotype. The chain combines TRBV5-5 with TRBJ2-7; either TRBD1 or TRBD2 may fit D (5 bases each). From germline, CDR1 is SGHKS and CDR2 YYEKEE (reference sequence). With 0 bases removed from V and 4 bases from J, the gap between germline ends came to 11 bases. The CDR3 has 14 residues. This CDR3 is CASSLDGASYEQYF. CDR3 in DNA: TGTGCCAGCAGCTTGGACGGGGCAAGTTACGAGCAGTACTTC.

This clonotype appeared many times. The chain has TRBV12-3 or TRBV12-4 and TRBJ1-5; 7 nucleotides align to TRBD1. The V gene end was trimmed by 6 bases and the J gene end by 6 bases; junction bases not matched to a gene: 8. The CDR3 totals 14 residues. The CDR3: CASSPQGQGQPQHF. DNA of the CDR3: TGTGCCAGCAGCCCACAGGGGCAGGGTCAGCCCCAGCATTTT.

This clonotype has a count of ten or more. Written as DNA, the CDR3 is TGTGCCAGCAGATTTTACAGGGGTTCTACTGAAGCTTTCTTT. Protein sequence: CASRFYRGSTEAFF. This rearrangement joins TRBV13 to TRBJ1-1, with 7 bases fitting TRBD1. V shed 6 bases and J 5 bases; nucleotides not matched to a gene: 9. This CDR3 has 14 residues. CDR1 and CDR2 (germline): PRHDT, FYEKMQ (reference sequence).

Concerning this clonotype: This may be a read error: a much more frequent sequence differs by one nucleotide. The rearrangement links TRBV5-1 to TRBJ2-7; TRBD2 matches 8 bases. This CDR3 region has 15 residues. Germline V lookup: CDR1 SGHRS, CDR2 YFSETQ. In DNA form, the CDR3 reads TGCGCCAGCAGCTTGGCCAGCGGGAGCTCCTACGAGCGGTACTTC. This translates into CASSLASGSSYERYF. Full variable domain (rest looked up from reference TRBV5-1 and TRBJ2-7): KAGVTQTPRYLIKTRGQQVTLSCSPISGHRSVSWYQQTPGQGLQFLFEYFSETQRNKGNFPGRFSGRQFSNSRSEMNVSTLELGDSALYLCASSLASGSSYERYFGPGTRLTVT.